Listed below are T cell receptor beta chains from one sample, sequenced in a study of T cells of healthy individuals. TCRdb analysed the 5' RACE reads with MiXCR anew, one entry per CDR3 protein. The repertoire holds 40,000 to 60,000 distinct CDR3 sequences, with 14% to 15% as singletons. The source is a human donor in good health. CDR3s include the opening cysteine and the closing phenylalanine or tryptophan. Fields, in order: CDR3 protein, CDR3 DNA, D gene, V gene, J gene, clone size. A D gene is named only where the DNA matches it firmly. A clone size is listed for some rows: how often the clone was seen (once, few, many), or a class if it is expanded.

CDR3 protein: CASSPPGQGDEAFF
CDR3 DNA: TGTGCCAGCAGCCCACCGGGACAGGGGGATGAAGCTTTCTTT
D gene: TRBD1
V gene: TRBV9
J gene: TRBJ1-1
clone size: -

CDR3 protein: CASSLGTGRAQPQHF
CDR3 DNA: TGTGCCAGCAGCCTCGGGACAGGGCGAGCTCAGCCCCAGCATTTT
D gene: TRBD1
V gene: TRBV5-5
J gene: TRBJ1-5
clone size: many

CDR3 protein: CASSRIGISYEQYF
CDR3 DNA: TGTGCCAGCAGTCGCATTGGGATTTCCTACGAGCAGTACTTC
D gene: -
V gene: TRBV6-2/TRBV6-3
J gene: TRBJ2-7
clone size: -

CDR3 protein: CASSSTGTGNTIYF
CDR3 DNA: TGTGCCAGCAGCTCCACCGGGACAGGAAACACCATATATTTT
D gene: -
V gene: TRBV7-2
J gene: TRBJ1-3
clone size: many

CDR3 protein: CASSPEPGQGAYNEQFF
CDR3 DNA: TGCGCCAGCAGCCCCGAGCCGGGACAGGGGGCCTACAATGAGCAGTTCTTC
D gene: TRBD1
V gene: TRBV4-1
J gene: TRBJ2-1
clone size: few

CDR3 protein: CASTIKGGFSGNEQFF
CDR3 DNA: TGTGCCAGCACCATTAAGGGCGGTTTTTCGGGCAATGAGCAGTTCTTC
D gene: -
V gene: TRBV12-3/TRBV12-4
J gene: TRBJ2-1
clone size: many

CDR3 protein: CSARLGAGTDTQYF
CDR3 DNA: TGCAGTGCTAGGTTGGGGGCGGGGACAGATACGCAGTATTTT
D gene: -
V gene: TRBV20-1
J gene: TRBJ2-3
clone size: few

CDR3 protein: CASSISYLRGGRQETQYF
CDR3 DNA: TGTGCCAGTAGTATATCTTATCTTCGGGGGGGTCGCCAAGAGACCCAGTACTTC
D gene: TRBD2
V gene: TRBV19
J gene: TRBJ2-5
clone size: many

CDR3 protein: CASSPGTAPGGYTF
CDR3 DNA: TGTGCCAGCAGTCCCGGGACTGCCCCCGGTGGCTACACCTTC
D gene: -
V gene: TRBV6-2/TRBV6-3
J gene: TRBJ1-2
clone size: -

CDR3 protein: CAWNTGLAERDTQYF
CDR3 DNA: TGTGCCTGGAACACGGGACTGGCAGAGAGAGATACGCAGTATTTT
D gene: -
V gene: TRBV30
J gene: TRBJ2-3
clone size: many

CDR3 protein: CASSLKGSYEQYF
CDR3 DNA: TGTGCCAGCAGTTTAAAAGGTTCCTACGAGCAGTACTTC
D gene: -
V gene: TRBV27
J gene: TRBJ2-7
clone size: many

CDR3 protein: CASSLAAGSYNEQFF
CDR3 DNA: TGTGCCAGCAGCTTAGCGGCGGGGTCCTACAATGAGCAGTTCTTC
D gene: -
V gene: TRBV7-2
J gene: TRBJ2-1
clone size: few

CDR3 protein: CSSNTPTGPQETQYF
CDR3 DNA: TGCAGCTCCAACACCCCGACAGGTCCGCAAGAGACCCAGTACTTC
D gene: -
V gene: TRBV29-1
J gene: TRBJ2-5
clone size: many

CDR3 protein: CASSQVFDRGGTDGYTF
CDR3 DNA: TGCGCCAGCAGCCAAGTCTTCGACAGGGGCGGGACCGATGGCTACACCTTC
D gene: TRBD1
V gene: TRBV4-3
J gene: TRBJ1-2
clone size: -

CDR3 protein: CSAWDRSGNTIYF
CDR3 DNA: TGCAGTGCCTGGGACAGATCTGGAAACACCATATATTTT
D gene: TRBD1
V gene: TRBV20-1
J gene: TRBJ1-3
clone size: -

CDR3 protein: CASIGQDLYTGELFF
CDR3 DNA: TGTGCCAGCATAGGGCAGGATCTTTACACCGGGGAGCTGTTTTTT
D gene: -
V gene: TRBV6-6
J gene: TRBJ2-2
clone size: many

CDR3 protein: CASSQGKGGRTDTQYF
CDR3 DNA: TGTGCCAGCAGCCAAGGAAAGGGAGGGAGAACAGATACGCAGTATTTT
D gene: -
V gene: TRBV3-2
J gene: TRBJ2-3
clone size: -

CDR3 protein: CASSIDQVWTSGYTQYF
CDR3 DNA: TGTGCCAGTAGTATAGATCAAGTCTGGACTAGCGGGTATACGCAGTATTTT
D gene: TRBD2
V gene: TRBV19
J gene: TRBJ2-3
clone size: once

CDR3 protein: CASSFRLAKNIQYF
CDR3 DNA: TGTGCCAGCAGTTTTCGGCTAGCCAAAAACATTCAGTACTTC
D gene: -
V gene: TRBV12-3/TRBV12-4
J gene: TRBJ2-4
clone size: few

CDR3 protein: CASSSIYVSLGQYEQYF
CDR3 DNA: TGTGCCAGCAGTTCCATATATGTCAGCCTAGGACAGTACGAGCAGTACTTC
D gene: -
V gene: TRBV28
J gene: TRBJ2-7
clone size: few

CDR3 protein: CASSLVGRGSADTQYF
CDR3 DNA: TGTGCCAGCAGCCTCGTCGGCAGGGGAAGTGCAGATACGCAGTATTTT
D gene: -
V gene: TRBV7-9
J gene: TRBJ2-3
clone size: many

CDR3 protein: CASGRDTQYF
CDR3 DNA: TGTGCCAGTGGGAGAGATACGCAGTATTTT
D gene: -
V gene: TRBV2
J gene: TRBJ2-3
clone size: -